What follows are 16 T cell receptor beta chains derived from one specimen sequenced in a study of beta chain features in type 1 diabetes. Study outcomes and limitations: Within each of all four CD4+ subsets, Type 1 diabetes patients had TCRB CDR3s that were moderately but significantly shorter.

These TCRs are of unknown antigen specificity. The investigators reverse transcribed all of the isolated RNA, so they sequenced expressed TCRB transcripts. The method was immunoSEQ multiplex PCR; TCRdb's version includes in-frame clones alone and lacks a portion of them. The table shows some 700,000 clones, with around an eighth occurring only once. Sequencing was done on a sample of naive CD4+ T cells from blood. These receptor sequences come from a man aged 18 to 30 with type 1 diabetes.

V usage is TRBV2 and J usage is TRBJ2-5; no firm D call. The V and J ends lost 10 bases and 5 bases respectively, with 11 bases between them. CDR3 length: 11 amino acids. CDR1 SNHLY and CDR2 FYNNEI come from the germline V gene. Here the CDR3 reads CATMTRETQYF. DNA for the CDR3: TGTGCCACCATGACTCGGGAGACCCAGTACTTC.

The genes are TRBV4-2 and TRBJ2-1, with D tentatively TRBD1 (5 bases). The V end lost 0 bases, the J end lost 8 bases, and 17 bases lay between the germline ends. The CDR3 length is 16 residues. Germline loops: CDR1 LGHNA, CDR2 YNFKEQ. The CDR3 bases are TGTGCCAGCAGCCAAGATACGGCAGGGTACACCGATGAGCAGTTCTTC. Translating gives CASSQDTAGYTDEQFF.

This chain joins TRBV11-2 and TRBJ2-7, with a weak D call TRBD1 (6 bases). Trimming left V 5 bases short and J 3 bases short, with 11 bases between. In germline, CDR1 is SGHAT, CDR2 FQNNGV. This CDR3 has 13 amino acids. The CDR3 is CASSPGQYYEQYF. The CDR3 DNA reads TGTGCCAGCAGCCCGGGACAATACTACGAGCAGTACTTC.

Written as DNA, the CDR3 is TGTGCCAGCAGCTTAGGGGCCGGCGCCGGGGAGCTGTTTTTT. This gives the protein CASSLGAGAGELFF. The chain is built from TRBV11-3 and TRBJ2-2; D is unresolved. Trimming removed 1 base from V and 6 bases from J, with 9 bases in between. The germline CDR1 and CDR2 sequences are SGHNT and YENEEA. The CDR3 has 14 residues.

CDR3 loop: CASSMTDLYGYTF. The CDR3 DNA sequence: TGTGCCAGCAGCATGACGGACCTCTATGGCTACACCTTC. The gene calls are TRBV5-4 and TRBJ1-2; D is undetermined. Trimming shortened V by 4 bases and J by 4 bases, and 11 bases separated the two germline ends. The CDR3 is 13 amino acids. Germline values: CDR1 SGHNT, CDR2 YYREEE (reference sequence).

Here the CDR3 DNA reads TGTGCCAGCAGATGGAGGAACACTGAAGCTTTCTTT. This gives the protein CASRWRNTEAFF. The chain employs TRBV6-5 and TRBJ1-1; the D is unclear. Trimming cost V 6 bases and J 1 base, with 6 bases left between them. The CDR3 is made up of 12 amino acids. Germline V gene data show CDR1 as MNHEY and CDR2 as SVGAGI.

The CDR3 DNA sequence: TGCAGCGTGGCACGCGATGGGGCCTACGAGCAGTACTTC. This codes for CSVARDGAYEQYF. The chain links TRBV29-1 to TRBJ2-7; D is uncertain. Trimming removed 6 bases from V and 2 bases from J, with 14 bases in between. The germline gives CDR1 SQVTM, CDR2 ANQGSEA. The CDR3 extends over 13 amino acids.

The chain joins TRBV5-1 to TRBJ1-2; D gene ambiguous. The germline V and J ends were trimmed by 1 base and 6 bases, with 10 bases remaining between them. The CDR3 contains 13 residues. The germline gives CDR1 SGHRS, CDR2 YFSETQ. The CDR3 coding sequence is TGCGCCAGCAGCTTGTTGATGGGAAATGGCTACACCTTC. This gives the protein CASSLLMGNGYTF. The full variable domain, rest sourced from reference TRBV5-1 and TRBJ1-2, is KAGVTQTPRYLIKTRGQQVTLSCSPISGHRSVSWYQQTPGQGLQFLFEYFSETQRNKGNFPGRFSGRQFSNSRSEMNVSTLELGDSALYLCASSLLMGNGYTFGSGTRLTVV.

This rearrangement joins TRBV19 to TRBJ2-6; D not resolved. The V gene's germline CDR1 is LNHDA and CDR2 SQIVND (reference sequence). The V end lost 7 bases, the J end lost 3 bases, and 13 bases lay between the germline ends. This CDR3 has 15 residues. CDR3 nucleotides: TGTGCCAGTAACGCGCTTTATAGTGGGGCCAACGTCCTGACTTTC. Translated, it gives CASNALYSGANVLTF. The full variable domain, with the rest looked up from reference TRBV19 and TRBJ2-6, is DGGITQSPKYLFRKEGQNVTLSCEQNLNHDAMYWYRQDPGQGLRLIYYSQIVNDFQKGDIAEGYSVSREKKESFPLTVTSAQKNPTAFYLCASNALYSGANVLTFGAGSRLTVL.

This clone has just a few counts. This chain uses TRBV2 with TRBJ1-6; D ambiguous. The germline V gene has CDR1 SNHLY and CDR2 FYNNEI. The CDR3 runs to 13 residues. V dropped 3 bases and J dropped 9 bases, with 9 bases sitting between them. The CDR3 nucleotides read TGTGCCAGCAGTGACCCTCCCTTTTCACCCCTCCACTTT. This sequence encodes CASSDPPFSPLHF.

This clone appeared a few times. The CDR3 spells CASSVDVTGGETQYF. Written as DNA, the CDR3 is TGTGCCAGCAGCGTAGATGTTACGGGGGGAGAGACCCAGTACTTC. The gene calls are TRBV9 and TRBJ2-5, with 7 positions matching TRBD2. Germline CDR1 SGDLS, CDR2 YYNGEE. The CDR3 has 15 residues. Trimming removed 0 bases from V and 4 bases from J; junction bases left unmatched: 6.

This clone was seen a handful of times. V usage is TRBV30 and J usage is TRBJ2-4; the D gene could be TRBD1 or TRBD2 (5 bases each). CDR1 is GTSNPN, CDR2 SVGIG, per germline (reference sequence). V shed 2 bases and J shed 5 bases, with 10 bases lying between them. This CDR3 is built from 13 residues. The CDR3 sequence is CAWSPGSENIQYF. CDR3 coding DNA: TGTGCCTGGAGTCCAGGGAGCGAAAACATTCAGTACTTC.

This clone was counted between two and nine times. The CDR3 DNA reads as TGTGCCAGCAGCTCCGGGACGATGATCCTGAACACTGAAGCTTTCTTT. Encoded protein: CASSSGTMILNTEAFF. The gene calls are TRBV5-4 and TRBJ1-1; tentatively, D is TRBD1 (5 bases). The CDR3 covers 16 residues. Per the germline V gene, CDR1 is SGHNT and CDR2 is YYREEE (reference sequence). V lost 3 bases and J 0 bases, leaving 15 bases between the germline ends.

In this sample, this clone turned up a few times. The chain combines TRBV5-1 with TRBJ2-5; 8 bases are a match to TRBD1. Germline V lookup: CDR1 SGHRS, CDR2 YFSETQ. V was pared by 2 bases and J by 0 bases, with 3 bases of the junction left unmatched. The CDR3 consists of 15 residues. The CDR3 here is CASSFGQGHQETQYF. The CDR3 coding sequence is TGCGCCAGCAGCTTTGGACAGGGCCACCAAGAGACCCAGTACTTC.

This clone was detected only a few times. V usage is TRBV14 and J usage is TRBJ1-2, with TRBD1 identical over 7 bases. CDR1 and CDR2 (germline): SGHDN, FVKESK. The length of the CDR3 is 15 residues. J lost 0 bases, V lost 4 bases, and 5 bases had no gene match. CDR3 in DNA: TGTGCCAGCAGCCGCGGGACAGAATCTAACTATGGCTACACCTTC. It translates to CASSRGTESNYGYTF.

This clone occurred a few times. This chain links TRBV5-1 with TRBJ1-1, with 7 bases matching TRBD1. The CDR3 is 16 residues long. Germline V gene data show CDR1 as SGHRS and CDR2 as YFSETQ. The trim removed 3 bases at V and 1 base at J, leaving 9 bases unmatched. The CDR3 is CASSSSQGRENTEAFF. The DNA for the CDR3 is TGCGCCAGCAGCTCATCACAGGGGCGGGAGAACACTGAAGCTTTCTTT.